Listed here are 14 T cell receptor beta chains from one sample, sequenced in a study of CD8 T cells in ankylosing spondylitis. Study outcomes and limitations: Within ankylosing spondylitis blood, a TCR beta motif made up of eight or nine highly homologous variants appeared to be characteristic.

A single record per CDR3 protein comes from TCRdb applying MiXCR to the 5' RACE reads. The sample lists around 770,000 distinct CDR3 sequences; under 20% were seen once. These receptors lack a known antigen. The sequenced sample consisted of blood, either unsorted or a sorted T cell fraction (not recorded which). These receptors all stem from a male donor with ankylosing spondylitis.

This clonotype was counted at least ten times. The chain recombines TRBV5-1 with TRBJ2-1; 11 nucleotides agree with TRBD2. The trim removed 3 bases at V and 0 bases at J, leaving 11 bases unmatched. The CDR3 extends over 19 amino acids. Per the germline V gene, CDR1 is SGHRS and CDR2 is YFSETQ. CDR3 sequence: CASSSPGLAARSSYNEQFF. The DNA for the CDR3 is TGCGCCAGCAGCTCACCGGGACTAGCGGCCAGGAGCTCCTACAATGAGCAGTTCTTC.

The rearrangement joins TRBV12-3 or TRBV12-4 to TRBJ2-2, with D perhaps matching TRBD2 (6 bases). The CDR3 loop spans 13 amino acids. V dropped 7 bases and J dropped 3 bases, with 9 bases sitting between them. The CDR3 bases are TGTGCCAGCATCGGAGGGTACACCGGGGAGCTGTTTTTT. This gives the protein CASIGGYTGELFF.

In its sample, this clonotype was seen many times. The chain combines TRBV5-1 with TRBJ2-2, with TRBD1 matching 7 bases. J lost 5 bases, V lost 1 base, and 5 bases had no gene match. Germline V CDR1 and CDR2: SGHRS, YFSETQ. The CDR3 extends over 15 amino acids. The CDR3 is CASSLRTGTTGELFF. The DNA of the CDR3 is TGCGCCAGCAGCTTGAGGACAGGCACAACCGGGGAGCTGTTTTTT. Based on the CDR3 plus reference TRBV5-1 and TRBJ2-2, the full variable domain is KAGVTQTPRYLIKTRGQQVTLSCSPISGHRSVSWYQQTPGQGLQFLFEYFSETQRNKGNFPGRFSGRQFSNSRSEMNVSTLELGDSALYLCASSLRTGTTGELFFGEGSRLTVL.

This clonotype came up many times. The V and J genes are TRBV4-2 and TRBJ1-5; D gene ambiguous. Trimming took off 0 bases at V and 10 bases at J, with 10 bases between the two ends. Germline V lookup: CDR1 LGHNA, CDR2 YNFKEQ. This CDR3 is 13 amino acids long. The CDR3 sequence: CASSQEVLQPQHF. The CDR3 coding sequence is TGTGCCAGCAGCCAAGAAGTCTTACAACCCCAGCATTTT.

This clonotype turned up a few times. V is TRBV15 and J is TRBJ2-2; 9 positions agree with TRBD1. Germline V lookup: CDR1 LNHNV, CDR2 YYDKDF (reference sequence). V shed 1 base, J shed 4 bases, and the junction held 13 bases outside the gene matches. The CDR3 contains 19 residues. CDR3: CATSRGIRLGQGSTGELFF. The CDR3 DNA follows: TGTGCCACCAGCAGAGGTATACGTCTGGGACAGGGAAGCACCGGGGAGCTGTTTTTT.

This clonotype was recorded many times. This chain joins TRBV12-3 or TRBV12-4 and TRBJ1-4; TRBD1 is a possible D gene (5 bases). The CDR3 runs 16 residues. The V gene lost 8 bases and the J gene lost 8 bases, with 24 bases spanning the gap. This CDR3 reads CASGFDWGGVWEKLFF. CDR3 bases: TGTGCCAGCGGGTTTGACTGGGGGGGGGTTTGGGAAAAACTGTTTTTT.

The gene calls are TRBV28 and TRBJ2-5; D remains ambiguous. The CDR3 covers 16 residues. V was shortened by 6 bases and J by 0 bases, with 17 bases between the two germline ends. Germline loops: CDR1 MDHEN, CDR2 SYDVKM. CDR3 coding DNA: TGTGCCAGCAGCCCCAAGTTGCAGGAACACCAAGAGACCCAGTACTTC. The encoded protein is CASSPKLQEHQETQYF.

CDR3 DNA: TGCAGCGCCCCTTCTAGCGGGGGTTTAGATACGCAGTATTTT. This translates into CSAPSSGGLDTQYF. The chain has TRBV29-1 and TRBJ2-3; TRBD2 aligns across 10 bases. This CDR3 region has 14 residues. V shed 7 bases and J 5 bases; nucleotides not matched to a gene: 9. Germline CDR1 is SQVTM and CDR2 is ANQGSEA.

The rearrangement links TRBV5-4 to TRBJ2-7; 10 bases map to TRBD1. V dropped 3 bases and J dropped 1; count of bases not matched to a gene: 4. The CDR3 has 15 residues. The germline V gene encodes CDR1 SGHNT and CDR2 YYREEE (reference sequence). The CDR3: CASSSGGQGSYEQYF. DNA of the CDR3: TGTGCCAGCAGCTCAGGGGGACAGGGGTCCTACGAGCAGTACTTC.

This clonotype has just a few counts. The chain recombines TRBV29-1 with TRBJ2-1, with D hard to call. Trimming shortened V by 6 bases and J by 6 bases, and 12 bases separated the two germline ends. In germline, CDR1 is SQVTM, CDR2 ANQGSEA. The CDR3 has 12 residues. The DNA of the CDR3 is TGCAGCGTCGCTAGGTTAACCAATGAGCAGTTCTTC. Translated: CSVARLTNEQFF.

This clonotype was seen only a few times. The chain has TRBV10-3 and TRBJ2-7; 7 bases are a match to TRBD1. The CDR3 totals 14 residues. Germline CDR1 is ENHRY and CDR2 is SYGVKD. J was trimmed by 2 bases and V by 0 bases; bases with no gene match: 1. CDR3 in amino acids: CAISESGTAYEQYF. In DNA form, the CDR3 reads TGTGCCATCAGTGAGTCGGGGACAGCCTACGAGCAGTACTTC.

This clonotype was picked up many times. V gene TRBV5-1 combines with J gene TRBJ2-7; 10 nucleotides line up with TRBD1. The CDR3 extends over 14 amino acids. Per the germline V gene, CDR1 is SGHRS and CDR2 is YFSETQ. After removal of 7 bases from V and 5 bases from J, the junction contained 9 bases not matched to a gene. CDR3 in amino acids: CASGTTGGFDEQYF. In nucleotides, the CDR3 is TGCGCCAGCGGCACGACAGGGGGCTTCGACGAGCAGTACTTC.

This clonotype was recorded a few times. V usage is TRBV12-3 or TRBV12-4 and J usage is TRBJ1-4; D possibly corresponds to TRBD1 (5 bases). The CDR3 is 15 amino acids. V was pared by 8 bases and J by 4 bases, with 17 bases between. The CDR3 bases are TGTGCCAGCCGCCCGGGGGAGGAAGTTAATGAAAAACTGTTTTTT. The encoded protein is CASRPGEEVNEKLFF.

The rearrangement uses TRBV11-2 and TRBJ2-1, with TRBD2 matching over 8 bases. This CDR3 contains 17 residues. V lost 1 base to trimming and J lost 4 bases; unmatched junction nucleotides: 9. CDR1 SGHAT and CDR2 FQNNGV come from the germline V gene. The CDR3 bases are TGTGCCAGCAGCTTAGTGAGTGGTAGCGGGGCATACAATGAGCAGTTCTTC. Translated, it gives CASSLVSGSGAYNEQFF.